The present T cell receptor beta chain was sequenced within a study of T cell responses to AZD1222 COVID-19 vaccine. Overall study findings and caveats: Vaccine-associated CD4 TCRs spanned spike, dominant at 160-218 and 743-854. Clonal diversity was possibly underestimated, and the donors were mostly white British, with more females. Two doses of AZD1222 preceded a rise in Spike-specific TCR breadth and depth. None of the repertoires were sampled until the peak T cell response had passed.

Generated by immunoSEQ multiplex PCR, the TCRdb table keeps only in-frame clones and is missing some. The table has 55,000 to 60,000 clones, 85% to 90% seen once. This CDR3 is built from 13 residues. V was trimmed by 0 bases and J by 7 bases, leaving 10 bases between them. The germline V gene has CDR1 LGHNA and CDR2 YNFKEQ. With regard to this clone: The antigen remains unidentified.

This chain connects TRBV4-2 to TRBJ2-7; the D is unclear. This clonotype was obtained from an adult in good health. Here the sequenced sample was peripheral blood, taken on day 0 of MenACWY control vaccination. The CDR3 is CASSQERLREQYF. The CDR3 DNA reads as TGTGCCAGCAGCCAAGAACGATTACGGGAGCAGTACTTC.